A single sample gave rise to the 2 T cell receptor beta chains below, sequenced in a study of blood T cell repertoires in COVID-19. Here immunoSEQ multiplex PCR was the method, and the copy in TCRdb shows in-frame clones only, minus some. The table includes some 120,000 clones, around four fifths detected once. The sample taken for sequencing was peripheral blood. These receptors were taken from an older man with COVID-19, enrolled during active disease.

The CDR3 spells CASSEVEGSGYTF. The CDR3 coding sequence is TGTGCCAGCAGTGAAGTGGAAGGGAGCGGCTACACCTTC. V and J are TRBV6-1 and TRBJ1-2; D is unresolved. V was clipped by 1 base and J by 8 bases, with 11 bases between them. The CDR3 is made up of 13 amino acids. The V gene's germline CDR1 is MNHNS and CDR2 SASEGT.

This chain uses TRBV6-1 with TRBJ1-5, with a tentative D call TRBD1 (6 bases). Germline V gives CDR1 MNHNS, CDR2 SASEGT. The V gene lost 2 bases and the J gene lost 7 bases, with 9 bases spanning the gap. The CDR3 covers 13 residues. Written as DNA, the CDR3 is TGTGCCAGCAGTGAATCAGGGGTGCAGCCCCAGCATTTT. Protein sequence: CASSESGVQPQHF.